This entry lists 28 T cell receptor beta chains sequenced from one sample in a study of T-cell memory formation after mild COVID-19. TCRdb ran MiXCR on the 5' RACE reads and lists one entry per CDR3 protein. The table has 200,000 to 250,000 distinct CDR3 sequences, 27% seen once. The specimen was PBMCs or a T cell subset sorted from them (not recorded which). The receptors stem from an adult woman who had mild COVID-19 (a few samples of this study predate the infection). Cell type and time point are not known.

This CDR3 reads CSVEPSSTSQGGNEQFF. The CDR3 DNA reads TGCAGCGTTGAACCTTCGTCCACTAGCCAGGGAGGCAATGAGCAGTTCTTC. The chain links TRBV29-1 to TRBJ2-1; possible D gene TRBD2, 6 bases. Trimming took 2 bases from V and 6 from J, leaving 23 bases between them. CDR1 and CDR2 from the germline V gene are SQVTM and ANQGSEA. The CDR3 spans 17 residues.

CDR3 sequence reads: CSAPGLPNSPLHF. CDR3 coding DNA: TGCAGTGCTCCAGGGTTACCCAATTCACCCCTCCACTTT. This sequence joins TRBV20-1 and TRBJ1-6; maybe TRBD1 (5 bases). Germline assignment: CDR1 DFQATT and CDR2 SNEGSKA (reference sequence). The V and J ends lost 5 bases and 7 bases respectively, with 12 bases between them. The CDR3 extends over 13 amino acids.

The chain has TRBV27 and TRBJ2-2; TRBD1 matches 9 bases. Germline CDR1 is MNHEY and CDR2 is SMNVEV (reference sequence). The CDR3 is 15 amino acids. V lost 3 bases to trimming and J lost 6 bases; unmatched junction nucleotides: 5. The CDR3 spells CASSFGTGYAGELFF. CDR3 in DNA: TGTGCCAGCAGTTTTGGGACAGGGTACGCCGGGGAGCTGTTTTTT.

This clonotype occurred a few times. CDR3 in amino acids: CASSQTPRGETQYF. CDR3 DNA: TGCGCCAGCAGCCAAACTCCCAGAGGGGAGACCCAGTACTTC. The chain carries TRBV4-1 and TRBJ2-5; possible D gene TRBD2, 5 bases. CDR1 is MGHRA and CDR2 is YSYEKL in the germline V gene. V lost 2 bases, J lost 5 bases, and 12 bases lay in between. The CDR3 sequence is 14 residues long.

This chain connects TRBV25-1 to TRBJ2-2, with 9 nucleotides matching TRBD2. Germline V lookup: CDR1 MGHDK, CDR2 SYGVNS. The CDR3 runs to 15 residues. V lost 6 bases to trimming and J lost 7 bases; unmatched junction nucleotides: 9. The chain's CDR3 is CASRESGRRNGELFF. The CDR3 bases are TGTGCCAGCAGGGAGAGCGGGAGGAGGAACGGGGAGCTGTTTTTT.

In its sample, this clonotype was seen once. This sequence joins TRBV14 and TRBJ2-4; D gene uncertain. The CDR3 runs 19 residues. Germline CDR1 and CDR2: SGHDN and FVKESK. Between the trimmed V and J ends, which lost 4 bases and 0 bases, there was a span of 22 bases. The CDR3 region has the DNA TGTGCCAGCAGCCCGTCATTCGGCCGAACCCCCAAAGCCAAAAACATTCAGTACTTC. The encoded protein is CASSPSFGRTPKAKNIQYF.

This chain uses TRBV20-1 with TRBJ2-1; D uncertain. Germline-derived CDR1 and CDR2 are DFQATT and SNEGSKA (reference sequence). This CDR3 has 11 amino acids. V was shortened by 5 bases and J by 4 bases, with 6 bases between the two germline ends. CDR3 protein: CSAPMYNEQFF. CDR3 bases: TGCAGTGCTCCCATGTACAATGAGCAGTTCTTC.

This clonotype was seen more than once but under ten times. The chain recombines TRBV4-2 with TRBJ2-1, with 16 bases aligning to TRBD2. The CDR3 totals 19 residues. In germline, CDR1 is LGHNA, CDR2 YNFKEQ. V gave up 1 base and J gave up 5 bases; unmatched junction bases: 8. The CDR3 nucleotides read TGTGCCAGCAGCCAAGTCTCGGGACTAGCGGGAGGGCCTCACAATGAGCAGTTCTTC. As protein: CASSQVSGLAGGPHNEQFF.

V is TRBV12-3 or TRBV12-4 and J is TRBJ2-6, with 7 bases that match TRBD2. Germline trimming cut 6 bases from V and 0 bases from J; bases unmatched to any gene: 11. The CDR3 sequence is 18 residues long. The CDR3 reads CASSPAAGVLSGANVLTF. The CDR3 DNA reads TGTGCCAGCAGCCCCGCGGCGGGGGTCCTCTCTGGGGCCAACGTCCTGACTTTC.

Ten or more counts support this clonotype. This CDR3 is CASSWAGGSYNEQFF. CDR3 coding DNA: TGTGCCAGCAGTTGGGCAGGGGGGTCCTACAATGAGCAGTTCTTC. The V gene is TRBV6-2 or TRBV6-3, the J gene TRBJ2-1; tentative D call: TRBD1 (7 bases). This CDR3 has 15 amino acids. Germline V gene data show CDR1 as MNHEY and CDR2 as SVGEGT. Trimming left V 4 bases short and J 1 base short, with 11 bases between.

This clonotype turned up a few times. The chain has TRBV5-8 and TRBJ2-2; the D is unclear. V shed 2 bases and J shed 3 bases, with 11 bases lying between them. The germline gives CDR1 SGHTS, CDR2 YDEGEE. CDR3 length: 15 amino acids. In DNA, the CDR3 is TGTGCCAGCAGCTTAGAACAGCTATACACCGGGGAGCTGTTTTTT. Amino acids: CASSLEQLYTGELFF.

V is TRBV7-9 and J is TRBJ2-7; 9 positions match TRBD2. The CDR3 consists of 13 residues. Trimming at V came to 5 bases and at J to 7 bases, leaving 6 bases not matched to a gene. Germline V CDR1 and CDR2: SEHNR, FQNEAQ (reference sequence). CDR3 DNA: TGTGCCAGCAGCGCCCGGACTAGCGTTGAGCAGTACTTC. Translation: CASSARTSVEQYF.

This chain links TRBV6-5 with TRBJ2-7, with TRBD2 as a possible D gene (6 bases). Trimming shortened V by 1 base and J by 2 bases, and 21 bases separated the two germline ends. Per germline, CDR1 MNHEY and CDR2 SVGAGI. This CDR3 has 18 residues. The CDR3 here is CASSYYLVSGREAYEQYF. CDR3 sequence (DNA): TGTGCCAGCAGTTACTATTTAGTTTCGGGCAGGGAGGCCTACGAGCAGTACTTC.

This clonotype showed up just once. The rearrangement joins TRBV19 to TRBJ1-5; D is possibly TRBD1 (6 bases). The V and J ends lost 6 bases and 7 bases respectively, with 16 bases between them. CDR3 length: 14 residues. Germline CDR1 reads LNHDA; CDR2 reads SQIVND (reference sequence). CDR3 sequence (DNA): TGTGCCAGTAGACTCGGGGGCGGAAACCAGCCCCAGCATTTT. It specifies CASRLGGGNQPQHF. The variable domain in full, with the rest retrieved from reference TRBV19 and TRBJ1-5, is DGGITQSPKYLFRKEGQNVTLSCEQNLNHDAMYWYRQDPGQGLRLIYYSQIVNDFQKGDIAEGYSVSREKKESFPLTVTSAQKNPTAFYLCASRLGGGNQPQHFGDGTRLSIL.

Here the CDR3 reads CASSSGSSGPWETQYF. In DNA form, the CDR3 reads TGTGCCAGCAGCTCCGGATCCTCGGGCCCCTGGGAGACCCAGTACTTC. The gene calls are TRBV11-2 and TRBJ2-5, with D unclear. With 4 bases removed from V and 5 bases from J, the gap between germline ends came to 20 bases. CDR1 and CDR2 from the germline V gene are SGHAT and FQNNGV. The CDR3 has 16 amino acids.

This clonotype was observed a handful of times. This chain joins TRBV20-1 and TRBJ1-2, with D maybe TRBD1 (6 bases). Between the trimmed V and J ends, which lost 5 bases and 4 bases, there was a span of 11 bases. Germline CDR1 and CDR2: DFQATT and SNEGSKA (reference sequence). There are 12 residues in the CDR3. The chain's CDR3 is CSALGAAYGYTF. In nucleotides, the CDR3 is TGCAGTGCTCTGGGGGCAGCCTATGGCTACACCTTC.

This chain joins TRBV10-3 and TRBJ1-1; possible D gene TRBD1, 5 bases. Trimming took 2 bases from V and 5 from J, leaving 9 bases between them. Germline values: CDR1 ENHRY, CDR2 SYGVKD. This CDR3 has 13 amino acids. The CDR3 DNA reads TGTGCCATCAGTGAGGACAGATGGACTGAAGCTTTCTTT. It is translated as CAISEDRWTEAFF.

The chain employs TRBV6-1 and TRBJ2-3; possibly TRBD2 for D (6 bases). The V and J ends lost 8 bases and 4 bases respectively, with 19 bases between them. CDR1 and CDR2 (germline): MNHNS, SASEGT. The CDR3 is 15 residues long. CDR3 DNA sequence: TGTGCCAGCGCTGAGAAAACTAGCCCTCCAGATACGCAGTATTTT. This sequence encodes CASAEKTSPPDTQYF.

This clonotype was counted between two and nine times. At one end the junction does not follow the germline gene, possibly because of a read error. The chain carries TRBV5-1 and TRBJ2-5; D gene uncertain. Germline V CDR1 and CDR2: SGHRS, YFSETQ. CDR3 size: 13 residues. The chain's CDR3 is CASSQAPQDTQYF. Written as DNA, the CDR3 is TGCGCCAGCAGCCAAGCCCCCCAAGATACCCAGTACTTC.

This clonotype was picked up one time. This chain links TRBV30 with TRBJ1-5; 7 bases map to TRBD1. Trimming cost V 3 bases and J 4 bases; bases outside gene matches: 3. Germline V gene sequence: CDR1 GTSNPN, CDR2 SVGIG (reference sequence). This CDR3 is 13 amino acids long. In DNA, the CDR3 is TGTGCCTGGAGCCAGGGACAGAATCAGCCCCAGCATTTT. Encoded protein: CAWSQGQNQPQHF.

V usage is TRBV4-1 and J usage is TRBJ1-5, with D perhaps matching TRBD1 (6 bases). CDR1 is MGHRA, CDR2 YSYEKL, per germline. V was shortened by 5 bases and J by 1 base, with 12 bases between the two germline ends. CDR3 size: 15 residues. CDR3 in amino acids: CASSITDRSNQPQHF. CDR3 nucleotides: TGCGCCAGCAGCATTACCGACAGGAGCAATCAGCCCCAGCATTTT.

This clonotype was observed a few times. V and J are TRBV9 and TRBJ1-5, with D uncertain. V lost 0 bases and J 3 bases, leaving 10 bases between the germline ends. Germline V CDR1 and CDR2: SGDLS, YYNGEE. CDR3 length: 15 amino acids. The CDR3 DNA follows: TGTGCCAGCAGCGTAGATGGTTGGAACAATCAGCCCCAGCATTTT. Protein: CASSVDGWNNQPQHF.

This rearrangement joins TRBV5-1 to TRBJ2-3, with 9 positions matching TRBD2. Looked up from germline, CDR1 is SGHRS and CDR2 is YFSETQ. The V segment lost 0 bases and the J segment 2 bases; nucleotides outside the gene matches: 1. This CDR3 is 15 amino acids long. The DNA for the CDR3 is TGCGCCAGCAGCTTGGCTAGCGGGGCCACAGATACGCAGTATTTT. Residues: CASSLASGATDTQYF.

The gene calls are TRBV25-1 and TRBJ1-1, with 9 bases matching TRBD1. CDR3 length: 13 amino acids. In germline, CDR1 is MGHDK, CDR2 SYGVNS. V shed 4 bases, J shed 10 bases, and the junction held 7 bases outside the gene matches. The CDR3 region has the DNA TGTGCCAGCAGTGCAACGGGACAGGGACGAGCTTTCTTT. It yields the protein CASSATGQGRAFF.

The CDR3 loop is CASSYTSGQETQYF. In nucleotides, the CDR3 is TGTGCCAGCAGTTACACTAGCGGGCAAGAGACCCAGTACTTC. The chain links TRBV6-2 or TRBV6-3 to TRBJ2-5, with 9 nucleotides matching TRBD2. V trimming: 2 bases; J trimming: 2 bases; junction bases outside the gene matches: 0. This CDR3 has 14 amino acids. CDR1 is MNHEY and CDR2 is SVGEGT in the germline V gene.

This clonotype occurred a few times. The gene calls are TRBV12-3 or TRBV12-4 and TRBJ2-3; the D gene is possibly TRBD1 (5 bases). This CDR3 comprises 14 residues. V lost 2 bases, J lost 7 bases, and 13 bases lay in between. CDR3 nucleotides: TGTGCCAGCAGTTTACAAGGGGCTGGAAATACGCAGTATTTT. Protein product: CASSLQGAGNTQYF.

The rearrangement links TRBV28 to TRBJ1-2; 8 bases are shared with TRBD1. This CDR3 is 14 amino acids long. V dropped 2 bases and J dropped 8; count of bases not matched to a gene: 7. The germline CDR1 and CDR2 sequences are MDHEN and SYDVKM. The CDR3, as DNA: TGTGCCAGCAGTTTAGGGTCAGGGGGCGACGGCTACACCTTC. This gives the protein CASSLGSGGDGYTF.

The sample holds a few counts of this clonotype. The rearrangement links TRBV20-1 to TRBJ2-1, with a possible D match to TRBD1 (5 bases). CDR1 DFQATT and CDR2 SNEGSKA come from the germline V gene (reference sequence). There are 13 residues in the CDR3. Trimming took off 3 bases at V and 5 bases at J, with 11 bases between the two ends. The CDR3 here is CSARRTRDNEQFF. The CDR3 DNA follows: TGCAGTGCTAGGAGGACACGCGACAATGAGCAGTTCTTC.